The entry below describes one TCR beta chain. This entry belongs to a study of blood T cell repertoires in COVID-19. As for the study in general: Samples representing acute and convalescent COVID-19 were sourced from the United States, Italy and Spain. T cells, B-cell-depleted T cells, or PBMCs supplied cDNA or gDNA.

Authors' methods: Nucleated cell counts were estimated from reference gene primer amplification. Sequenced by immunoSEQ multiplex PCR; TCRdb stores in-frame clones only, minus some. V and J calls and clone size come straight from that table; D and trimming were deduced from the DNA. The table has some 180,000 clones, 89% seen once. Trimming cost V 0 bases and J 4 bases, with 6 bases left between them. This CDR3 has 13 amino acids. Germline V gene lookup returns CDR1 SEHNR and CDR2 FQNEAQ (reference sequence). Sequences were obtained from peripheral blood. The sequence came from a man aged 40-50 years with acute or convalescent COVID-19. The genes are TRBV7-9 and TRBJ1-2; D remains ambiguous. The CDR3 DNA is TGTGCCAGCAGCTTAGCGAGCCCCTATGGCTACACCTTC. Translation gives CASSLASPYGYTF.